This passage covers 22 T cell receptor beta chains from one sample sequenced in a study of blood T cell repertoires in COVID-19. Repertoires were generated with immunoSEQ multiplex PCR, while TCRdb's copy carries only in-frame clones and drops some. This sample yields 200,000 to 300,000 clones, of which approximately 88% are seen a single time; 0.95% to 1.5% belongs to the top ten. Sequenced material: PBMCs or T cells enriched from blood (not recorded which). These receptors originate from a woman aged 40 to 50 with acute COVID-19.

The chain carries TRBV11-2 and TRBJ2-5; 7 nucleotides agree with TRBD1. Per the germline V gene, CDR1 is SGHAT and CDR2 is FQNNGV. The CDR3 is made up of 13 amino acids. Losses at the gene ends were 5 bases for V and 6 bases for J; bases not matched to a gene: 6. CDR3 in amino acids: CASSTDRVKTQYF. CDR3 coding DNA: TGTGCCAGCAGCACCGACAGGGTTAAGACCCAGTACTTC.

V usage is TRBV2 and J usage is TRBJ1-1, with a tentative D call TRBD1 (6 bases). Between the trimmed V and J ends, which lost 3 bases and 3 bases, there was a span of 11 bases. There are 14 residues in the CDR3. Germline assignment: CDR1 SNHLY and CDR2 FYNNEI. CDR3 residues: CASSDRDIHTEAFF. CDR3 coding DNA: TGTGCCAGCAGTGATAGGGACATTCACACTGAAGCTTTCTTT.

V and J are TRBV12-5 and TRBJ1-3, with a weak D call TRBD1 (6 bases). V gave up 0 bases and J gave up 0 bases, with 18 bases separating them. From germline, CDR1 is LGHNT and CDR2 FRNRAP. This CDR3 is 19 amino acids long. CDR3 nucleotide sequence: TGTGCTAGTGGTTTGGTACAGGGATACAGGAGCAACTCTGGAAACACCATATATTTT. It codes for CASGLVQGYRSNSGNTIYF. Full variable domain (missing parts from reference TRBV12-5 and TRBJ1-3): DARVTQTPRHKVTEMGQEVTMRCQPILGHNTVFWYRQTMMQGLELLAYFRNRAPLDDSGMPKDRFSAEMPDATLATLKIQPSEPRDSAVYFCASGLVQGYRSNSGNTIYFGEGSWLTVV.

The chain joins TRBV2 to TRBJ2-1; 11 positions agree with TRBD1. The germline V gene has CDR1 SNHLY and CDR2 FYNNEI. V shed 5 bases and J 4 bases; nucleotides not matched to a gene: 4. The CDR3 is 15 amino acids. CDR3 loop: CASSSDRGQYNEQFF. The CDR3 DNA follows: TGTGCCAGCAGTTCGGACAGGGGGCAGTACAATGAGCAGTTCTTC.

The V call is TRBV5-6, the J call TRBJ1-5, with D possibly matching TRBD1 (6 bases). Germline V gives CDR1 SGHDT, CDR2 YYEEEE. Trimming stripped 4 bases from V and 5 bases from J, with 19 bases between. The CDR3 contains 16 residues. CDR3 sequence: CASSLMRTGRDQPQHF. For the CDR3, the DNA is TGTGCCAGCAGCCTTATGCGCACAGGGAGAGATCAGCCCCAGCATTTT.

This clone was observed a handful of times. The chain couples TRBV13 to TRBJ1-2; TRBD1 is a possible D gene (6 bases). CDR1 and CDR2 from the germline V gene are PRHDT and FYEKMQ (reference sequence). Trimming left V 4 bases short and J 4 bases short, with 19 bases between. The CDR3 runs to 16 residues. This CDR3 reads CASSSRSQGLFYGYTF. The CDR3 DNA follows: TGTGCCAGCAGCTCCAGGAGCCAGGGGCTTTTCTATGGCTACACCTTC.

The CDR3 reads CASRTSPYNEQFF. The CDR3 DNA reads as TGTGCCAGCAGGACTAGTCCCTACAATGAGCAGTTCTTC. This rearrangement joins TRBV13 to TRBJ2-1, with a possible D match to TRBD2 (6 bases). The CDR3 spans 13 residues. Germline CDR1 and CDR2: PRHDT and FYEKMQ (reference sequence). Deletions cut 6 bases from V and 2 bases from J, with 8 bases between.

This clone occurred once. V is TRBV6-5 and J is TRBJ1-1; D not certain. The CDR3 totals 13 residues. The V end was cut by 8 bases, the J end by 2 bases, with 12 bases between. Per germline, CDR1 MNHEY and CDR2 SVGAGI. CDR3: CASGGVPNTEAFF. In nucleotides, the CDR3 is TGTGCCAGCGGAGGTGTCCCCAACACTGAAGCTTTCTTT.

The J gene is TRBJ2-4, the V gene TRBV28; D not certain. This CDR3 has 16 residues. With 4 bases removed from V and 3 bases from J, the gap between germline ends came to 16 bases. Per the germline V gene, CDR1 is MDHEN and CDR2 is SYDVKM. CDR3 sequence reads: CASSSPELNNKNIQYF. In DNA form, the CDR3 reads TGTGCCAGCAGTTCCCCGGAACTAAACAACAAAAACATTCAGTACTTC.

V usage is TRBV7-2 and J usage is TRBJ2-3, with D tentatively TRBD1 (8 bases). The CDR3 sequence is 17 residues long. Between the trimmed V and J ends, which lost 2 bases and 6 bases, there was a span of 21 bases. The germline CDR1 and CDR2 sequences are SGHTA and FQGNSA. CDR3 sequence reads: CASSLSPFDRGGDTQYF. CDR3 DNA sequence: TGTGCCAGCAGCTTAAGCCCTTTCGACAGGGGAGGGGATACGCAGTATTTT. The variable domain in full, with the rest retrieved from reference TRBV7-2 and TRBJ2-3, is GAGVSQSPSNKVTEKGKDVELRCDPISGHTALYWYRQSLGQGLEFLIYFQGNSAPDKSGLPSDRFSAERTGGSVSTLTIQRTQQEDSAVYLCASSLSPFDRGGDTQYFGPGTRLTVL.

This sequence joins TRBV27 and TRBJ2-7; 8 nucleotides align to TRBD2. There are 14 residues in the CDR3. Germline assignment: CDR1 MNHEY and CDR2 SMNVEV (reference sequence). V was clipped by 6 bases and J by 1 base; unmatched bases: 5. CDR3: CASSFRGGSYEQYV. CDR3 in DNA: TGTGCCAGCAGCTTCCGGGGGGGGTCCTACGAGCAGTACGTC.

This clone was picked up a small number of times. This chain links TRBV3-1 (or the pseudogene TRBV3-2) with TRBJ2-1; tentatively, D is TRBD2 (6 bases). The V and J ends lost 4 bases and 2 bases respectively, with 15 bases between them. Germline V CDR1 and CDR2: LGHDT, YNNKEL (reference sequence). This CDR3 contains 16 residues. Here the CDR3 reads CASSRLASETYNEQFF. Here the CDR3 DNA reads TGTGCCAGCAGCCGGTTGGCTAGCGAAACCTACAATGAGCAGTTCTTC.

The chain employs TRBV19 and TRBJ1-1; 10 bases are a match to TRBD1. Unmatched junction bases numbered 9, after V lost 3 bases and J lost 11 bases. CDR1 and CDR2 (germline): LNHDA, SQIVND (reference sequence). CDR3 length: 14 amino acids. The CDR3 here is CASSISGQGRYAFF. The CDR3 coding sequence is TGTGCCAGTAGTATTTCGGGACAGGGGCGGTACGCTTTCTTT.

This clone was counted a few times. The chain is built from TRBV24-1 and TRBJ2-2; no clear D. This CDR3 is built from 13 residues. The germline V and J ends were trimmed by 6 bases and 3 bases, with 7 bases remaining between them. CDR1 and CDR2 (germline): KGHDR, SFDVKD. This CDR3 reads CATSYSYTGELFF. The CDR3 nucleotides are TGTGCCACCAGTTATTCCTACACCGGGGAGCTGTTTTTT.

The CDR3 sequence: CASLGHAVNYGYTF. In DNA form, the CDR3 reads TGTGCCAGTCTGGGACACGCCGTTAACTATGGCTACACCTTC. This chain connects TRBV19 to TRBJ1-2; D is possibly TRBD1 (6 bases). In germline, CDR1 is LNHDA, CDR2 SQIVND (reference sequence). This CDR3 contains 14 residues. V was trimmed by 8 bases and J by 1 base, leaving 14 bases between them.

The V call is TRBV29-1, the J call TRBJ2-6, with D possibly being TRBD1 (5 bases). In germline, CDR1 is SQVTM, CDR2 ANQGSEA. The length of the CDR3 is 16 residues. V dropped 4 bases and J dropped 1 base, with 14 bases sitting between them. For the CDR3, the DNA is TGCAGCGTTGGATGGGGCCCAAATTCTGGGGCCAACGTCCTGACTTTC. Translated: CSVGWGPNSGANVLTF.

The chain joins TRBV2 to TRBJ2-1, with 10 bases aligning to TRBD1. With V trimmed by 5 bases and J by 5 bases, 6 bases remained unmatched. Germline V gene lookup returns CDR1 SNHLY and CDR2 FYNNEI. This CDR3 is built from 15 residues. CDR3 amino acids: CASSRDRGGDNEQFF. The CDR3 DNA follows: TGTGCCAGCAGTCGGGACAGGGGAGGGGACAATGAGCAGTTCTTC.

V usage is TRBV11-3 and J usage is TRBJ2-1; 14 nucleotides align to TRBD2. The CDR3 extends over 17 amino acids. Germline assignment: CDR1 SGHNT and CDR2 YENEEA. The V and J ends lost 3 bases and 8 bases, in that order; junction bases with no gene match: 9. DNA of the CDR3: TGTGCCAGCAGCTTGACTAGCGGGAGGGCCGAGGTATATGAGCAGTTCTTC. The encoded protein is CASSLTSGRAEVYEQFF.

J is TRBJ1-5 and V is TRBV28; 9 nucleotides agree with TRBD1. Germline-derived CDR1 and CDR2 are MDHEN and SYDVKM. The CDR3 contains 15 residues. V was clipped by 5 bases and J by 2 bases; unmatched bases: 4. The CDR3 DNA reads as TGTGCCAGCAGTAACCGGGACAGGGGCAATCAGCCCCAGCATTTT. This gives the protein CASSNRDRGNQPQHF.

The chain couples TRBV14 to TRBJ2-1; 7 nucleotides line up with TRBD1. CDR3 length equals 14 residues. Germline-derived CDR1 and CDR2 are SGHDN and FVKESK. The V and J ends lost 7 bases and 7 bases, in that order; junction bases with no gene match: 10. CDR3 coding DNA: TGTGCCAGCAAGAAGACAGGGCTTAGGAATGAGCAGTTCTTC. It specifies CASKKTGLRNEQFF.

The chain links TRBV2 to TRBJ1-1, with 7 bases aligning to TRBD1. V shed 11 bases and J 0 bases; nucleotides not matched to a gene: 6. The germline V gene has CDR1 SNHLY and CDR2 FYNNEI. The CDR3 totals 13 residues. The CDR3 reads CAGKGQMNTEAFF. The DNA of the CDR3 is TGTGCCGGAAAGGGACAGATGAACACTGAAGCTTTCTTT.

The rearrangement uses TRBV7-9 and TRBJ2-1, with D possibly being TRBD1 (6 bases). CDR1 SEHNR and CDR2 FQNEAQ come from the germline V gene (reference sequence). The CDR3 is made up of 11 amino acids. The V end lost 2 bases, the J end lost 15 bases, and 11 bases lay between the germline ends. CDR3: CASSLITGWFF. The CDR3, as DNA: TGTGCCAGCAGCTTAATCACAGGGTGGTTCTTC.